This entry lists 26 T cell receptor beta chains sequenced from one sample in a study of blood T cell repertoires in COVID-19. TCRdb keeps only in-frame clones here, not all; method: immunoSEQ multiplex PCR. Of 68,000 or so clones listed, 85% to 90% were seen once; the top ten hold more than 3.5%. Material for sequencing was peripheral blood. These receptors originate from a man aged 45-65 years with acute or convalescent COVID-19.

This clone showed up just once. The CDR3 protein is CASSFISGGTVNIQYF. CDR3 bases: TGTGCCAGCAGTTTCATTAGCGGGGGTACGGTTAACATTCAGTACTTC. V usage is TRBV6-6 and J usage is TRBJ2-4; 9 bases align to TRBD2. Trimming cost V 4 bases and J 7 bases; bases outside gene matches: 11. The CDR3 has 16 amino acids. CDR1 is MNHNY and CDR2 is SVGAGI in the germline V gene (reference sequence).

Concerning this clone: A junction end diverges from the germline sequence, so it may reflect a read error. In DNA, the CDR3 is TGTGCTAGCAGCTTAGCGTTCGGAGAAAATGAAAAACTGTTTTTT. Residues: CASSLAFGENEKLFF. The chain has TRBV7-7 and TRBJ1-4; no reliable D call. CDR3 length equals 15 residues. Germline V lookup: CDR1 SSHAT, CDR2 FNYEAQ (reference sequence).

In its sample, this clone was seen once. The J gene is TRBJ2-7, the V gene TRBV10-2, with D possibly matching TRBD2 (6 bases). CDR3 length: 14 amino acids. Germline V gene data show CDR1 as WSHSY and CDR2 as SAAADI. V was shortened by 4 bases and J by 2 bases, with 12 bases between the two germline ends. CDR3 DNA sequence: TGCGCCAGCAGTGTCCAGGGAGGCACCTACGAGCAGTACTTC. Protein sequence: CASSVQGGTYEQYF.

The V call is TRBV7-9, the J call TRBJ1-5, with a weak D call TRBD1 (6 bases). V lost 5 bases and J 1 base, leaving 21 bases between the germline ends. Germline V lookup: CDR1 SEHNR, CDR2 FQNEAQ (reference sequence). The CDR3 has 18 amino acids. CDR3 sequence: CASSLGVGAERSNQPQHF. In nucleotides, the CDR3 is TGTGCCAGCAGCCTGGGGGTGGGGGCTGAGAGGAGCAATCAGCCCCAGCATTTT.

This rearrangement joins TRBV7-2 to TRBJ2-2; 8 nucleotides match TRBD1. The CDR3 contains 17 residues. Germline V lookup: CDR1 SGHTA, CDR2 FQGNSA. Unmatched junction bases numbered 9, after V lost 2 bases and J lost 4 bases. CDR3 protein: CASSLSARGQATGELFF. The CDR3 bases are TGTGCCAGCAGCTTATCGGCCCGGGGACAGGCCACCGGGGAGCTGTTTTTT.

V and J are TRBV9 and TRBJ1-2, with 9 bases fitting TRBD1. The CDR3 covers 17 residues. After removal of 3 bases from V and 8 bases from J, the junction contained 17 bases not matched to a gene. Germline loops: CDR1 SGDLS, CDR2 YYNGEE. For the CDR3, the DNA is TGTGCCAGCAGCGCGGGAGGGCGACAGGGGGTTTTGAGGGGCTACACCTTC. Protein product: CASSAGGRQGVLRGYTF.

CDR3 nucleotides: TGCGCCAGCAGCCAATTCGACGGGAGGCCTGATACGCAGTATTTT. This gives the protein CASSQFDGRPDTQYF. The rearrangement uses TRBV4-1 and TRBJ2-3; 7 nucleotides match TRBD2. This CDR3 is built from 15 residues. V was pared by 2 bases and J by 6 bases, with 8 bases of the junction left unmatched. CDR1 is MGHRA, CDR2 YSYEKL, per germline.

The rearrangement links TRBV5-1 to TRBJ2-7, with TRBD2 identical over 7 bases. V was clipped by 5 bases and J by 2 bases; unmatched bases: 7. The CDR3 totals 14 residues. Looked up from germline, CDR1 is SGHRS and CDR2 is YFSETQ. This chain's CDR3 is CASRTGTMTYEQYF. The CDR3 DNA reads TGCGCCAGCAGAACCGGGACTATGACCTACGAGCAGTACTTC.

The V gene is TRBV29-1, the J gene TRBJ1-3, with D hard to call. From germline, CDR1 is SQVTM and CDR2 ANQGSEA. This CDR3 contains 13 residues. With 6 bases removed from V and 1 base from J, the gap between germline ends came to 10 bases. CDR3 loop: CSVARGSGNTIYF. The CDR3 DNA is TGCAGCGTGGCCCGCGGTTCTGGAAACACCATATATTTT.

The chain carries TRBV7-9 and TRBJ1-1, with D unclear. The germline gives CDR1 SEHNR, CDR2 FQNEAQ (reference sequence). Trimming removed 4 bases at V and 1 base at J, with 10 bases between. CDR3 length: 14 amino acids. CDR3 in amino acids: CASSSTPGNTEAFF. The CDR3 DNA sequence: TGTGCCAGCAGCTCTACTCCAGGGAACACTGAAGCTTTCTTT.

V is TRBV7-8 and J is TRBJ2-2; possible D gene TRBD2, 6 bases. V was clipped by 1 base and J by 0 bases, with 12 bases between them. The length of the CDR3 is 17 residues. Germline-derived CDR1 and CDR2 are SGHVS and FQNEAQ. The DNA of the CDR3 is TGTGCCAGCAGCTTAGGGGCCTCGGGAGCGAACACCGGGGAGCTGTTTTTT. Encoded protein: CASSLGASGANTGELFF.

This clone qualifies as medium-sized. The V call is TRBV12-3 or TRBV12-4, the J call TRBJ2-7; 7 bases are shared with TRBD1. CDR3 size: 12 residues. V lost 8 bases to trimming and J lost 7 bases; unmatched junction nucleotides: 8. The CDR3 sequence is CASRQGSEEQYF. DNA for the CDR3: TGTGCCAGCCGACAGGGTTCGGAAGAGCAGTACTTC.

The rearrangement uses TRBV5-1 and TRBJ1-1; possibly TRBD1 for D (6 bases). Trimming pared 3 bases from V and 0 bases from J, leaving 12 bases between. Germline V CDR1 and CDR2: SGHRS, YFSETQ. The CDR3 has 15 amino acids. CDR3 protein: CASSSHRALNTEAFF. The CDR3 DNA is TGCGCCAGCAGCTCCCACAGGGCCCTGAACACTGAAGCTTTCTTT.

This clone was picked up a small number of times. The gene calls are TRBV21-1 and TRBJ2-3; the table's D call, TRBD2, has no DNA check behind it. TRBV21-1 is reported as a pseudogene. This CDR3 spans 14 amino acids. The CDR3 DNA reads as TGTGCCAGCAGCAAGCGGCGGGTCACAGATACGCAGTATTTT. Translating gives CASSKRRVTDTQYF.

The chain carries TRBV5-8 and TRBJ1-1, with 7 bases aligning to TRBD1. Germline V gene lookup returns CDR1 SGHTS and CDR2 YDEGEE. The CDR3 is 16 amino acids. The V and J ends lost 0 bases and 5 bases, in that order; junction bases with no gene match: 10. This chain's CDR3 is CASSLGRGRLWTEAFF. The CDR3 DNA follows: TGTGCCAGCAGCTTGGGTAGGGGGCGGCTTTGGACTGAAGCTTTCTTT.

This chain connects TRBV6-5 to TRBJ1-4; TRBD1 matches at 10 bases. Germline loops: CDR1 MNHEY, CDR2 SVGAGI. CDR3 length equals 14 residues. Trimming at V came to 6 bases and at J to 6 bases, leaving 4 bases not matched to a gene. The CDR3 sequence: CASRTGGSHEKLFF. CDR3 DNA: TGTGCCAGCAGGACAGGGGGCAGTCATGAAAAACTGTTTTTT.

The chain is built from TRBV5-4 and TRBJ1-1; 9 bases agree with TRBD1. Per the germline V gene, CDR1 is SGHNT and CDR2 is YYREEE (reference sequence). The CDR3 runs to 14 residues. V shed 0 bases and J 6 bases; nucleotides not matched to a gene: 3. Written as DNA, the CDR3 is TGTGCCAGCAGCTTGGACTGGACAGGGGCTGAAGCTTTCTTT. Amino acids: CASSLDWTGAEAFF.

V usage is TRBV6-5 and J usage is TRBJ2-1; D perhaps matches TRBD2 (5 bases). The germline V gene has CDR1 MNHEY and CDR2 SVGAGI. The CDR3 is made up of 14 amino acids. V was shortened by 4 bases and J by 1 base, with 8 bases between the two germline ends. The CDR3 DNA reads as TGTGCCAGCAGTTTAGCGAAGTCCTACAATGAGCAGTTCTTC. It is translated as CASSLAKSYNEQFF.

The V gene is TRBV5-6, the J gene TRBJ2-7, with TRBD2 identical over 8 bases. This CDR3 has 15 residues. The V gene end was trimmed by 4 bases and the J gene end by 3 bases; junction bases not matched to a gene: 9. Looked up from germline, CDR1 is SGHDT and CDR2 is YYEEEE. DNA of the CDR3: TGTGCCAGCAGCCGGCCAGGACTAGCTGTCTACGAGCAGTACTTC. Translating it yields CASSRPGLAVYEQYF.

The rearrangement joins TRBV5-4 to TRBJ2-2; D is ambiguous. This CDR3 spans 14 amino acids. The germline V and J ends were trimmed by 0 bases and 3 bases, with 6 bases remaining between them. Germline V CDR1 and CDR2: SGHNT, YYREEE (reference sequence). The CDR3 sequence is CASSLDSYTGELFF. CDR3 in DNA: TGTGCCAGCAGCTTGGACAGCTACACCGGGGAGCTGTTTTTT. Complete variable domain (other parts from reference TRBV5-4 and TRBJ2-2): ETGVTQSPTHLIKTRGQQVTLRCSSQSGHNTVSWYQQALGQGPQFIFQYYREEENGRGNFPPRFSGLQFPNYSSELNVNALELDDSALYLCASSLDSYTGELFFGEGSRLTVL.

V is TRBV6-5 and J is TRBJ2-7, with TRBD1 matching 7 bases. Trimming removed 6 bases from V and 2 bases from J; junction bases left unmatched: 10. This CDR3 region has 15 residues. Per the germline V gene, CDR1 is MNHEY and CDR2 is SVGAGI. Here the CDR3 reads CASSPGRQGPYEQYF. In DNA, the CDR3 is TGTGCCAGCAGCCCGGGCCGACAGGGCCCCTACGAGCAGTACTTC.

The chain couples TRBV18 to TRBJ2-1; D perhaps matches TRBD1 (5 bases). V was clipped by 2 bases and J by 7 bases, with 15 bases between them. This CDR3 spans 15 amino acids. CDR1 and CDR2 (germline): KGHSH, LQKENI. The DNA for the CDR3 is TGTGCCAGCTCACCATTGGACACCATGGGAAATGAGCAGTTCTTC. Translating it yields CASSPLDTMGNEQFF. The complete variable domain, with remaining parts taken from reference TRBV18 and TRBJ2-1, reads NAGVMQNPRHLVRRRGQEARLRCSPMKGHSHVYWYRQLPEEGLKFMVYLQKENIIDESGMPKERFSAEFPKEGPSILRIQQVVRGDSAAYFCASSPLDTMGNEQFFGPGTRLTVL.

V and J are TRBV13 and TRBJ1-1, with D uncertain. The ends were cut back, 0 bases at V and 1 base at J, with 6 bases in the middle. This CDR3 region has 14 residues. Germline values: CDR1 PRHDT, CDR2 FYEKMQ (reference sequence). Here the CDR3 DNA reads TGTGCCAGCAGCTTAGGCCGACAGAACACTGAAGCTTTCTTT. Its translation is CASSLGRQNTEAFF.

J is TRBJ1-1 and V is TRBV7-9; D is uncertain. Germline V gene sequence: CDR1 SEHNR, CDR2 FQNEAQ (reference sequence). The CDR3 has 14 amino acids. The V end lost 6 bases, the J end lost 4 bases, and 15 bases lay between the germline ends. The CDR3 loop is CASRKGGLGTEAFF. The CDR3 nucleotides are TGTGCCAGCAGGAAGGGAGGGCTCGGCACTGAAGCTTTCTTT.

The gene calls are TRBV19 and TRBJ1-2; D is uncertain. V was clipped by 6 bases and J by 2 bases, with 19 bases between them. Germline V CDR1 and CDR2: LNHDA, SQIVND (reference sequence). This CDR3 is built from 16 residues. The CDR3 sequence is CASSSAQGGGNYGYTF. The DNA of the CDR3 is TGTGCCAGTAGCTCAGCGCAAGGAGGTGGCAACTATGGCTACACCTTC.

The chain joins TRBV10-1 to TRBJ1-5; 8 nucleotides line up with TRBD1. J was trimmed by 6 bases and V by 0 bases; bases with no gene match: 13. The CDR3 is made up of 18 amino acids. The germline V gene encodes CDR1 WNHNN and CDR2 SYGVQD (reference sequence). As DNA, the CDR3 is TGCGCCAGCAGTGAGTCGAGAGTAGGCAGGGGGCGAGGTCAGCCCCAGCATTTT. Translation: CASSESRVGRGRGQPQHF.